This TCR beta chain was observed in a study of cytomegalovirus exposure and HLA in healthy donors. The PCR contained 60 Vbeta and 13 Jbeta primers. Original analysis: It was a later analysis that counted about 80 million unique TCR beta chains, of which some 9.9 million were shared. Only in-frame clones appear in the TCRdb table, and some are missing; sequencing was by immunoSEQ multiplex PCR. D and trimming were read from the DNA, whereas the V and J calls and clone size are those reported in that table. The repertoire holds about 140,000 clones, with less than 80% as singletons. V shed 10 bases and J 3 bases; nucleotides not matched to a gene: 6. This CDR3 is built from 13 residues. The germline gives CDR1 SGHRS, CDR2 YFSETQ.

The chain couples TRBV5-1 to TRBJ1-1, with 10 bases that match TRBD1. This sequence was found in a middle-aged man in good health and CMV-seropositive. Material for sequencing was PBMCs. The CDR3, as DNA: TGCGCCTGTAGACAGGGGGCTCACACTGAAGCTTTCTTT. Protein: CACRQGAHTEAFF. Using reference TRBV5-1 and TRBJ1-1 for the parts outside the CDR3, the full variable domain is KAGVTQTPRYLIKTRGQQVTLSCSPISGHRSVSWYQQTPGQGLQFLFEYFSETQRNKGNFPGRFSGRQFSNSRSEMNVSTLELGDSALYLCACRQGAHTEAFFGQGTRLTVV.